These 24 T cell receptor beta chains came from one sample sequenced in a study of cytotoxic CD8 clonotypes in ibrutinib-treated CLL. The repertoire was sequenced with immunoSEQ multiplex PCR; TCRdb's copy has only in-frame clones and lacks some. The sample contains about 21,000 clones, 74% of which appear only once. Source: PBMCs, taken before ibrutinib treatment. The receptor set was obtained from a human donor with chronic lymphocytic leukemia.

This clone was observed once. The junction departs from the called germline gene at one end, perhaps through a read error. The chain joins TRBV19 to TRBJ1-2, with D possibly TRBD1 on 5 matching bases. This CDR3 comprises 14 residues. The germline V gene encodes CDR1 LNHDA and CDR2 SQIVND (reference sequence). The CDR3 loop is CASSLDSTNYGYTF. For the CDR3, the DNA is TGTGCCAGTAGTTTAGACAGTACTAACTATGGCTACACCTTC.

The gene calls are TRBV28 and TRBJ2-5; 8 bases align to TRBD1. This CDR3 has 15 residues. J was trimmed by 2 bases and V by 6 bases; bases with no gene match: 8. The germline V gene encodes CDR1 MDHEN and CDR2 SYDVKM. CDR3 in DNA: TGTGCCAGCAGCCCCGACAGGGGAGTACAAGAGACCCAGTACTTC. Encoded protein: CASSPDRGVQETQYF.

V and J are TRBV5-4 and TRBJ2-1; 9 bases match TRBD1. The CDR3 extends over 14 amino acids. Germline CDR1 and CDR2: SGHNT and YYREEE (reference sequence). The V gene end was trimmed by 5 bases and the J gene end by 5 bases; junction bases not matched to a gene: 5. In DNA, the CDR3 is TGTGCCAGCAGGGGGGGACAGGGAGACAATGAGCAGTTCTTC. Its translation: CASRGGQGDNEQFF. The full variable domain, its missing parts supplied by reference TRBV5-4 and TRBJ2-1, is ETGVTQSPTHLIKTRGQQVTLRCSSQSGHNTVSWYQQALGQGPQFIFQYYREEENGRGNFPPRFSGLQFPNYSSELNVNALELDDSALYLCASRGGQGDNEQFFGPGTRLTVL.

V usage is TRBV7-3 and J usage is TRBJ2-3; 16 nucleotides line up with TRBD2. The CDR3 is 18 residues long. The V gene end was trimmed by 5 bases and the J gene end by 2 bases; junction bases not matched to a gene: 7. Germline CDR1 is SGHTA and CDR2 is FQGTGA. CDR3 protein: CASSLKGLAGGVTDTQYF. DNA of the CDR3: TGTGCCAGCAGCCTAAAGGGACTAGCGGGAGGGGTCACAGATACGCAGTATTTT.

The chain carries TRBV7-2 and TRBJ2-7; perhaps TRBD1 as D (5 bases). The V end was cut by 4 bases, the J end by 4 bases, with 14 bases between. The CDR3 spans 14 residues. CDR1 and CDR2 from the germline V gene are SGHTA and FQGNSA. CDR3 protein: CASSSWPRGYEQYF. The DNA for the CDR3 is TGTGCCAGCAGCTCCTGGCCTAGGGGTTACGAGCAGTACTTC.

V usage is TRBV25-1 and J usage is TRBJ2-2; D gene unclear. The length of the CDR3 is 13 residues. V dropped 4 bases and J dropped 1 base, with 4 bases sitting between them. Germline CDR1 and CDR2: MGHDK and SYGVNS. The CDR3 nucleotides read TGTGCCAGCAGTGCGCAGAACACCGGGGAGCTGTTTTTT. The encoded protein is CASSAQNTGELFF.

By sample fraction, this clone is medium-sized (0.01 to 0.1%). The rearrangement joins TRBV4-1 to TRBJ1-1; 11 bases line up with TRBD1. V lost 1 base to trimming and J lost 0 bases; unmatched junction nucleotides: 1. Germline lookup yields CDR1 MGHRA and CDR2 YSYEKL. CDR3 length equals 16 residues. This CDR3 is CASSQGTGGLNTEAFF. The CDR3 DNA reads TGCGCCAGCAGCCAAGGGACAGGGGGCCTGAACACTGAAGCTTTCTTT.

This chain's CDR3 is CASSQVYGDNEKLFF. The DNA for the CDR3 is TGCGCCAGCAGCCAAGTTTACGGGGACAATGAAAAACTGTTTTTT. The rearrangement uses TRBV4-3 and TRBJ1-4, with D tentatively TRBD1 (5 bases). V lost 1 base, J lost 5 bases, and 11 bases lay in between. The CDR3 runs to 15 residues. Germline CDR1 reads LGHNA; CDR2 reads YSLEER.

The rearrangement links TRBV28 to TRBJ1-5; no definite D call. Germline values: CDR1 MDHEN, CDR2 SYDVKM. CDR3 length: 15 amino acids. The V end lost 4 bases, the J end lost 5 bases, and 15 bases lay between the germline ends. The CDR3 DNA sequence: TGTGCCAGCAGTTCCCTAGGTTGGGGTGATCAGCCCCAGCATTTT. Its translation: CASSSLGWGDQPQHF.

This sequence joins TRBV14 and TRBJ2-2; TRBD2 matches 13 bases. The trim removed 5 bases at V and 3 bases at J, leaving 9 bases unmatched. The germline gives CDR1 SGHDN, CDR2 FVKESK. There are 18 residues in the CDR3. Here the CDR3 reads CASSSGTSGTTYTGELFF. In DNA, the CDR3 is TGTGCCAGCAGCTCGGGGACTAGCGGGACCACTTACACCGGGGAGCTGTTTTTT.

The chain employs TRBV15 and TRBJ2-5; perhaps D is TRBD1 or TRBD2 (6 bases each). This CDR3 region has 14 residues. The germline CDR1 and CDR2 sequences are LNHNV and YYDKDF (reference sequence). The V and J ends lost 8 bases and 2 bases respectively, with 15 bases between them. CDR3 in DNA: TGTGCCACCGGGGGCCCGGCGGGGCAAGAGACCCAGTACTTC. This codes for CATGGPAGQETQYF.

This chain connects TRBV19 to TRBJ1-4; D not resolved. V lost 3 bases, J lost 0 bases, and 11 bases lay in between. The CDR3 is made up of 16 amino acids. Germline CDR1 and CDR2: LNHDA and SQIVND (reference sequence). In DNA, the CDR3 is TGTGCCAGTAGTATGGGCCCCACTTCAACTAATGAAAAACTGTTTTTT. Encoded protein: CASSMGPTSTNEKLFF. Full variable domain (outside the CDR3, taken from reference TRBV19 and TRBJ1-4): DGGITQSPKYLFRKEGQNVTLSCEQNLNHDAMYWYRQDPGQGLRLIYYSQIVNDFQKGDIAEGYSVSREKKESFPLTVTSAQKNPTAFYLCASSMGPTSTNEKLFFGSGTQLSVL.

CDR3 sequence (DNA): TGTGCCAGCAGCACCGGACAGGCCAGTTGGAATGAAAAACTGTTTTTT. This codes for CASSTGQASWNEKLFF. V usage is TRBV5-6 and J usage is TRBJ1-4; 7 bases fit TRBD1. The junction had 11 bases not matched to a gene; V was cut back by 4 bases and J by 5 bases. This CDR3 spans 16 amino acids. Looked up from germline, CDR1 is SGHDT and CDR2 is YYEEEE.

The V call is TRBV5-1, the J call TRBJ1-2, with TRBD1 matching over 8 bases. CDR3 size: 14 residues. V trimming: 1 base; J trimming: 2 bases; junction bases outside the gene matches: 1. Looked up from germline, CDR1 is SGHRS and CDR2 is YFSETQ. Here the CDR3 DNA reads TGCGCCAGCAGCTTGTCAGGGGGCAACTATGGCTACACCTTC. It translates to CASSLSGGNYGYTF.

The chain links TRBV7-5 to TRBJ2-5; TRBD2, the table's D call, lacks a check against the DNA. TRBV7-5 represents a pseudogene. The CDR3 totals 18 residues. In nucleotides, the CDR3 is TGTGTCAGAAGCTTAGTGGCGGGGTGGACTAGCTTACAAGAGACCCAGTACTTC. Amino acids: CVRSLVAGWTSLQETQYF.

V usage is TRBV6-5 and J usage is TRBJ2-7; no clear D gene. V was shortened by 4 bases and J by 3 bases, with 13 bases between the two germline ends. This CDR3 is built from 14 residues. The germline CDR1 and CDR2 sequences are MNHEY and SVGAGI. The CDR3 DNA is TGTGCCAGCAGTTTGTCTGTATTAGTCTACGAGCAGTACTTC. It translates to CASSLSVLVYEQYF.

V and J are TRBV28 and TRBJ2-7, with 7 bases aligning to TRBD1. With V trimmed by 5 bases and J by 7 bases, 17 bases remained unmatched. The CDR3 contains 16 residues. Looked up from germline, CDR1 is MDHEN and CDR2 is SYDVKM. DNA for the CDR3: TGTGCCAGCAGTCGTCGCAGGGGGAGCCGGAGCTGGGAGCAGTACTTC. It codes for CASSRRRGSRSWEQYF.

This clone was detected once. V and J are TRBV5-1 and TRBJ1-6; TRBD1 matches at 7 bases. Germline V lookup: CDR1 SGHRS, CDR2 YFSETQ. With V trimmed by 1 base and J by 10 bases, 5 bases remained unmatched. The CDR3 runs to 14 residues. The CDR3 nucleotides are TGCGCCAGCAGCTTGAACAGGGGAGGATCACCCCTCCACTTT. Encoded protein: CASSLNRGGSPLHF.

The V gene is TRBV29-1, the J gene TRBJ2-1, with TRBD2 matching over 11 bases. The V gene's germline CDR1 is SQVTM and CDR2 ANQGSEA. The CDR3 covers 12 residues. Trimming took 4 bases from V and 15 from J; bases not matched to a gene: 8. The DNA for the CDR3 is TGCAGCGTTGGCGGGACTAGCGGAGAGTTGTTCTTC. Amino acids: CSVGGTSGELFF.

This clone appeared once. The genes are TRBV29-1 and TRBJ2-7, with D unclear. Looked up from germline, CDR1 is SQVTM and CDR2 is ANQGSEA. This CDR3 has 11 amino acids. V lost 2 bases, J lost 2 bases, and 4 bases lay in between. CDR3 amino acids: CSVESAYEQYF. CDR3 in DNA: TGCAGCGTTGAATCTGCCTACGAGCAGTACTTC.

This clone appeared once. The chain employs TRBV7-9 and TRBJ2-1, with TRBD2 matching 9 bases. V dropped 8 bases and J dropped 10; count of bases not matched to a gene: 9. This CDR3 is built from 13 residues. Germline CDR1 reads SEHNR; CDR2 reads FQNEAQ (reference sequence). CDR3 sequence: CASVLAGVREQFF. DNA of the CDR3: TGTGCCAGCGTGTTAGCGGGAGTTCGGGAGCAGTTCTTC.

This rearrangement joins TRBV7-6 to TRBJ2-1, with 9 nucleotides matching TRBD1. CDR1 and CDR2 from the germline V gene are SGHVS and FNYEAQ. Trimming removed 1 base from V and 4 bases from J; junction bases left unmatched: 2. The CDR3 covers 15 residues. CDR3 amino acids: CASSLGQGDYNEQFF. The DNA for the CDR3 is TGTGCCAGCAGCTTAGGACAGGGGGATTACAATGAGCAGTTCTTC. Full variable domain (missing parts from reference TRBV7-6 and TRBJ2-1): GAGVSQSPRYKVTKRGQDVALRCDPISGHVSLYWYRQALGQGPEFLTYFNYEAQQDKSGLPNDRFSAERPEGSISTLTIQRTEQRDSAMYRCASSLGQGDYNEQFFGPGTRLTVL.

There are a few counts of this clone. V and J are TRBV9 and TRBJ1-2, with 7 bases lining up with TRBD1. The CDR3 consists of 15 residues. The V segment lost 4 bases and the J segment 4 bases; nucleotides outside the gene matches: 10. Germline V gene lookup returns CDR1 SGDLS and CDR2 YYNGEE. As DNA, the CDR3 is TGTGCCAGCAGCCCGACAGGGAGTCGGGCCTATGGCTACACCTTC. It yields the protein CASSPTGSRAYGYTF.

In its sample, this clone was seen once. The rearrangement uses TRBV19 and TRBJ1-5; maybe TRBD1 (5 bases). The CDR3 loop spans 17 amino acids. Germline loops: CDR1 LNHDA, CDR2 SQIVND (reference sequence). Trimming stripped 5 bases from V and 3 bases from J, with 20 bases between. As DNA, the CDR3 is TGTGCCAGTAGTCCCCAATCCATAGACAGATTCAATCAGCCCCAGCATTTT. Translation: CASSPQSIDRFNQPQHF.